This TCR beta chain was sequenced in a study of T cells of healthy individuals. Each CDR3 protein is one row after TCRdb ran MiXCR on the 5' RACE reads. The sample records some 82,000 distinct CDR3 sequences, about 4.8% being singletons. There are 12 residues in the CDR3. Trimming shortened V by 3 bases and J by 8 bases, and 10 bases separated the two germline ends. The V gene is TRBV12-3 or TRBV12-4, the J gene TRBJ1-1; D is unresolved. The clonotype comes from a female donor in good health. Here the CDR3 reads CASSLVYSEAFF. The CDR3 DNA sequence: TGTGCCAGCAGTTTGGTGTACTCAGAAGCTTTCTTT.